This T cell receptor beta chain is from a study of cytomegalovirus exposure and HLA in healthy donors. Overall study results and limits: The study listed under 200 cytomegalovirus-associated TCR beta chains. Subsequent analysis revealed that first-cohort TCR clusters tended to co-occur in the approximately 120 validation repertoires. Reports credit the classifier with highly specific, highly sensitive diagnosis of cytomegalovirus status.

Assay used: immunoSEQ multiplex PCR; TCRdb lists only in-frame clones, some missing. Of about 110,000 clones listed, 70% to 90% were seen once; the top ten hold roughly 3%. These donors were members of the approximately 120-subject validation cohort, a group separate from the approximately 620-subject first cohort. Worth noting for this clone: Its antigen remains unknown.

Looked up from germline, CDR1 is MDHEN and CDR2 is SYDVKM. This CDR3 is 14 amino acids long. The V segment lost 5 bases and the J segment 2 bases; nucleotides outside the gene matches: 3. This receptor was taken from a woman aged 18-35 years in good health and CMV-seronegative. Material: PBMCs. The chain carries TRBV28 and TRBJ1-2; 9 positions match TRBD1. The CDR3 is CASSQQGANYGYTF. The CDR3 DNA follows: TGTGCCAGCAGTCAACAGGGGGCGAACTATGGCTACACCTTC.